This TCR beta chain was retrieved from a study of shared clonotypes between healthy human individuals. Each sample came from a Caucasian adult donor living in Nashville, Tennessee. This clone is a singleton in its sample. As processed by the authors: Junction-only immunoSEQ data arrived without quality scores, meaning filtering differed. Data came from immunoSEQ multiplex PCR; TCRdb stores just in-frame clones and leaves some out. The D gene and trimming were derived from the DNA, and the V and J assignments and clone size from that table. The table records roughly 1,100,000 clones, roughly 80% of them present only once. V was trimmed by 0 bases and J by 2 bases, leaving 9 bases between them. The CDR3 sequence is 14 residues long. The germline gives CDR1 SGDLS, CDR2 YYNGEE.

The rearrangement uses TRBV9 and TRBJ2-7, with unresolved D. This receptor was obtained from a man aged 18-30 years in good health. The specimen sequenced was memory CD4+ T cells sorted from blood. Subset defined: CD45RA-negative fraction. The CDR3 DNA sequence: TGTGCCAGCAGCGTAGCTATGGGTCCCTACGAGCAGTACTTC. This sequence encodes CASSVAMGPYEQYF.